This paragraph covers one TCR beta chain sequence. Its cognate antigen is unknown. After removal of 5 bases from V and 4 bases from J, the junction contained 3 bases not matched to a gene. Germline-derived CDR1 and CDR2 are MNHNS and SASEGT. The CDR3 contains 14 residues. The PCR had 60 Vbeta and 13 Jbeta primers. Produced via immunoSEQ multiplex PCR; TCRdb's table is partial and in-frame only. The profile shows roughly 180,000 clones, around 80% of them singletons. The data were taken from a study of cytomegalovirus exposure and HLA in healthy donors. Findings of the study overall: Analysis performed later found about 18,000 TCR beta sequences associated with HLA alleles at 0.05 false discovery rate.

This chain uses TRBV6-1 with TRBJ2-1, with 9 bases matching TRBD2. The sequenced sample was PBMCs. The TCR was taken from a woman aged 30 to 39 in good health and CMV-seropositive. CDR3 residues: CASSFSGGYNEQFF. CDR3 coding DNA: TGTGCCAGCAGTTTTAGCGGGGGATACAATGAGCAGTTCTTC.